These T cell receptor beta chains were read from a single sample in a study of blood T cells in healthy people across ages. MiXCR, applied by TCRdb to the 5' RACE reads, yields one record per CDR3 protein. The repertoire holds about 680,000 distinct CDR3 sequences, around 49% seen once, with 30% to 40% in the top ten. The sample consisted of blood. Source of these receptors: a woman aged 55-69 years in good health. Each CDR3 is given with its conserved first and last residue. D genes are given only for firm matches. Not every row has a clone size; where given, it reads once, few, many or a size class.

>TRBJ2-1|TRBV27|TRBD2|once
TGTGCCAGCAGTTCTTCACTAAGACTAGCGGGATCGTACAATGAGCAGTTCTTC
CASSSSLRLAGSYNEQFF
>TRBJ1-2|TRBV29-1|TRBD1|NA
TGCAGCGTTTCTGGACAGGGTACCGGAGGCTACACCTTC
CSVSGQGTGGYTF
>TRBJ2-4|TRBV12-3/TRBV12-4|TRBD1|NA
TGTGCCAGCAGTTTAGACGACAGGGGACACATTCAGTACTTC
CASSLDDRGHIQYF
>TRBJ2-3|TRBV7-3|TRBD2|NA
TGTGCCAGCAGCTACGAAGCGGGAGGAGTCACAGATACGCAGTATTTT
CASSYEAGGVTDTQYF
>TRBJ2-3|TRBV6-5|TRBD1|few
TGTGCCAGCAGGACAGGGTCCGCGCAGTATTTT
CASRTGSAQYF
>TRBJ2-7|TRBV10-3|TRBD2|NA
TGTGCCATCAGTGAGCCGGGGGGGGGTGAAACCTACGAGCAGTACTTC
CAISEPGGGETYEQYF
>TRBJ2-7|TRBV12-3/TRBV12-4|NA|many
TGTGCCAGCAGCAAGGACGTCTACGAGCAGTACTTC
CASSKDVYEQYF
>TRBJ2-5|TRBV5-1|NA|NA
TGCGCCAGCAGCGGAACCACTGAAGAGACCCAGTACTTC
CASSGTTEETQYF
>TRBJ1-2|TRBV7-9|TRBD1|NA
TGTGCCAGCACCACCTCGGGGAGGGGGCGGCATAACTATGGCTACACCTTC
CASTTSGRGRHNYGYTF
>TRBJ1-6|TRBV28|TRBD1|NA
TGTGCCAGCAGTTCCCCCGGGACAGGGGCCTCACCCCTCCACTTT
CASSSPGTGASPLHF
>TRBJ2-7|TRBV7-2|NA|few
TGTGCCACCTCTCCCGGCAGGATGGGCGAGCAGTACTTC
CATSPGRMGEQYF
>TRBJ1-1|TRBV15|NA|NA
TGTGCCACCAGCAGAGATTACTTAGGGGCAGCTTTCTTT
CATSRDYLGAAFF
>TRBJ2-7|TRBV29-1|NA|NA
TGCAGCGTTGAAGGAGACAGACGCTACGAGCGGTACTTC
CSVEGDRRYERYF
>TRBJ2-7|TRBV4-3|NA|few
TGCGCCAGCAGCCAAGATTTGCGGGGAACGTCCCACGAGCAGTACTTC
CASSQDLRGTSHEQYF
>TRBJ2-5|TRBV12-3/TRBV12-4|NA|few
TGTGCCAGCAGTTTAAGGCTCCCGGGGGAGACCCAGTACTTC
CASSLRLPGETQYF
>TRBJ1-5|TRBV20-1|NA|NA
TGCAGTGCTAGAGATCCGGGACCACATCAGCCCCAGCATTTT
CSARDPGPHQPQHF
>TRBJ2-7|TRBV20-1|NA|few
TGCAGTGCTAGAGAAGGGGAGACTTCCCGAGGGTACTTC
CSAREGETSRGYF
>TRBJ2-1|TRBV27|NA|NA
TGTGCCAGCAGTTTGACAGGTTTCTACAATGAGCAGTTCTTC
CASSLTGFYNEQFF
>TRBJ2-5|TRBV5-1|TRBD1|NA
TGCGCCAGCAGCTACTTCGGGACAGGGCAAGAGACCCAGTACTTC
CASSYFGTGQETQYF
>TRBJ1-5|TRBV5-5|NA|NA
TGTGCCAGCAGCTTAGGCCGCAACAATCAGCCCCAGCATTTT
CASSLGRNNQPQHF
>TRBJ1-5|TRBV6-6|NA|NA
TGTGCCAGCGGTTACTCGGGGGCCGGGGAGGGGCCCCAGCATTTT
CASGYSGAGEGPQHF